This TCR beta chain was found in a study of blood T cell repertoires in COVID-19. Whole-study context: Sites in the United States, Italy and Spain provided acute and convalescent COVID-19 samples. Nucleic acid was either cDNA or gDNA, and it came from T cells, B-cell-depleted T cells, or PBMCs.

The CDR3 is 13 amino acids. Germline loops: CDR1 SGHAT, CDR2 FQNNGV. V was cut by 5 bases and J by 4 bases, with 11 bases left in between. Enrollees, about 18 to 89 years old, lived in approximately 24 US areas. Cohort allocation depended upon clinical history that participants reported. Assay used: immunoSEQ multiplex PCR; TCRdb lists only in-frame clones, some missing. The sample lists a few hundred thousand clones, 80% occurring once. In its sample, this clone was seen a few times. This sequence originates from a woman aged 40 to 50 with acute COVID-19. The chain uses TRBV11-2 and TRBJ2-5; a weak D match, TRBD1 (5 bases). Material: PBMCs or T cells enriched from blood (not recorded which). CDR3 amino acids: CASSQGPRETQYF. In DNA form, the CDR3 reads TGTGCCAGCAGCCAGGGCCCCAGAGAGACCCAGTACTTC.